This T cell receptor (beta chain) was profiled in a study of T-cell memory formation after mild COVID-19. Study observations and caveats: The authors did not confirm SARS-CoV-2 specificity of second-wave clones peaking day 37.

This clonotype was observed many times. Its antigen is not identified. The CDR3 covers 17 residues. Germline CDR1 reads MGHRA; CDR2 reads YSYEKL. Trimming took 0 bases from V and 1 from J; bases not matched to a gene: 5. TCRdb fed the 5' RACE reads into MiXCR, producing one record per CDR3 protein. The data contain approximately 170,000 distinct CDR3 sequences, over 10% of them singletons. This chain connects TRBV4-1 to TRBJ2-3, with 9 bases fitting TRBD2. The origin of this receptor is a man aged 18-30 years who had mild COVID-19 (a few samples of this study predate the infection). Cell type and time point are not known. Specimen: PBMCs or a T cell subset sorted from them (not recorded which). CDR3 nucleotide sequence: TGCGCCAGCAGCCAAGAATGGGCTAGCGGGGGCACAGATACGCAGTATTTT. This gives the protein CASSQEWASGGTDTQYF.